Below are 9 T cell receptor beta chains sequenced from a single sample in a study of human T cells and chemical hapten exposure. TCRdb itself ran the 5' RACE reads through MiXCR, one entry per CDR3 protein. Among under 85,000 distinct CDR3 sequences listed, roughly 8% were seen once. Blood, whole and unfractionated, served as the source for total RNA extraction. These receptors all come from a male donor in good health.

The chain has TRBV10-3 and TRBJ1-1; 7 positions agree with TRBD1. Trimming at V came to 10 bases and at J to 6 bases, leaving 17 bases not matched to a gene. CDR1 and CDR2 from the germline V gene are ENHRY and SYGVKD. The CDR3 is 15 residues long. CDR3 loop: CATTFPGQSNSEAFF. DNA of the CDR3: TGTGCCACCACGTTTCCGGGACAGAGTAACTCTGAAGCTTTCTTT.

This clonotype has more than one count but fewer than ten. The chain links TRBV4-3 to TRBJ1-2; D uncertain. This CDR3 region has 20 residues. V was cut by 0 bases and J by 2 bases, with 25 bases left in between. Germline V gives CDR1 LGHNA, CDR2 YSLEER. The CDR3 coding sequence is TGCGCCAGCAGCCAAGAGGTCCCAATGGGTTTCAAGACGTTGAACTATGGCTACACCTTC. Its protein is CASSQEVPMGFKTLNYGYTF.

This clonotype appeared many times. V and J are TRBV5-8 and TRBJ2-5; a possible D gene is TRBD1 (5 bases). Germline assignment: CDR1 SGHTS and CDR2 YDEGEE. Trimming stripped 4 bases from V and 7 bases from J, with 17 bases between. This CDR3 has 14 amino acids. The CDR3 loop reads CASSHETDPGTQYF. The CDR3 DNA reads as TGTGCCAGCAGCCATGAGACAGATCCGGGGACCCAGTACTTC.

This clonotype was seen at least ten times. The genes are TRBV7-2 and TRBJ2-6; D is unresolved. V was shortened by 5 bases and J by 0 bases, with 11 bases between the two germline ends. Germline V lookup: CDR1 SGHTA, CDR2 FQGNSA. The CDR3 runs to 16 residues. The CDR3 DNA reads TGTGCCAGCAGCGGCCGACTGATCTCTGGGGCCAACGTCCTGACTTTC. This translates into CASSGRLISGANVLTF.

The sample holds many counts of this clonotype. This sequence joins TRBV20-1 and TRBJ2-5; TRBD2 agrees at 7 bases. CDR1 is DFQATT, CDR2 SNEGSKA, per germline (reference sequence). Losses at the gene ends were 0 bases for V and 1 base for J; bases not matched to a gene: 2. CDR3 length equals 14 residues. The CDR3 here is CSAREGGGQETQYF. CDR3 in DNA: TGCAGTGCTAGAGAGGGGGGGGGCCAAGAGACCCAGTACTTC.

The rearrangement uses TRBV27 and TRBJ2-4; TRBD1 matches 7 bases. The CDR3 consists of 14 residues. J lost 4 bases, V lost 2 bases, and 2 bases had no gene match. Germline V lookup: CDR1 MNHEY, CDR2 SMNVEV (reference sequence). CDR3 nucleotides: TGTGCCAGCAGTTTAGGGGGACAGAAAAACATTCAGTACTTC. It specifies CASSLGGQKNIQYF.

V is TRBV15 and J is TRBJ2-3; 12 nucleotides match TRBD2. Trimming at V came to 3 bases and at J to 5 bases, leaving 6 bases not matched to a gene. The CDR3 consists of 16 residues. Looked up from germline, CDR1 is LNHNV and CDR2 is YYDKDF (reference sequence). CDR3 bases: TGTGCCACCAGCAGGAGTGGGACTAGCGGGTTAGATACGCAGTATTTT. Amino acids: CATSRSGTSGLDTQYF. The entire variable domain, with the rest obtained from reference TRBV15 and TRBJ2-3, is as follows: DAMVIQNPRYQVTQFGKPVTLSCSQTLNHNVMYWYQQKSSQAPKLLFHYYDKDFNNEADTPDNFQSRRPNTSFCFLDIRSPGLGDTAMYLCATSRSGTSGLDTQYFGPGTRLTVL.

The chain carries TRBV12-3 or TRBV12-4 and TRBJ2-7, with 10 bases matching TRBD1. The CDR3 sequence is 17 residues long. Trimming took 4 bases from V and 3 from J; bases not matched to a gene: 12. DNA for the CDR3: TGTGCCAGCAGTTCCTCCACCGGGACAGGGGCACTCTACGAGCAGTACTTC. This translates into CASSSSTGTGALYEQYF.

This clonotype has just a few counts. The rearrangement joins TRBV7-9 to TRBJ2-2; 8 bases fit TRBD1. The junction had 13 bases not matched to a gene; V was cut back by 2 bases and J by 5 bases. Per the germline V gene, CDR1 is SEHNR and CDR2 is FQNEAQ (reference sequence). The CDR3 covers 18 residues. Written as DNA, the CDR3 is TGTGCCAGCAGCTTACGAGACAGGGGAAGTGGTCATACCGGGGAGCTGTTTTTT. It encodes CASSLRDRGSGHTGELFF.